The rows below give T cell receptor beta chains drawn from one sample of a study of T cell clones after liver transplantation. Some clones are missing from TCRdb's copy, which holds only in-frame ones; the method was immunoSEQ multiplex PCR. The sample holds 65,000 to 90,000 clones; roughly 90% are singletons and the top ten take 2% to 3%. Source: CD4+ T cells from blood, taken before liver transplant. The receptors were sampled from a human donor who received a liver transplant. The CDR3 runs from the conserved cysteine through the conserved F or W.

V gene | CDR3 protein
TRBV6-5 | CASSQGDTQYF
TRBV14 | CASSQDGRPDTQYF
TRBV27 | CASSQNQLNYGYTF
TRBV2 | CASSNSEPSSGANVLTF
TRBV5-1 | CASSLGTGEGQYF
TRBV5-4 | CASSSNRGLTEAFF
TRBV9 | CASSPGTSGSLETQYF
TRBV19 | CASKERGSRETQYF
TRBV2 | CASNLGLGNEQYF
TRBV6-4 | CASSDSQGGELFF
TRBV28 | CASSPSGAADTQYF
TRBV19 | CASSRALQGFNEQYF
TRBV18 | CASSPRTSGRNYEQYF
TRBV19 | CASRTGTENTEAFF
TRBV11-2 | CASSLKGSGTEAFF
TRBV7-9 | CASSSNTGELFF
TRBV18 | CASSEIQANTGELFF
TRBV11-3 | CASSLVDTGELFF
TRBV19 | CASSRLAGANTGELFF
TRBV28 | CASSLPTEAFF
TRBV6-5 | CASGQGDEQYF
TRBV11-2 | CASSLTTSSGANVLTF
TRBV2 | CASRRRDSDNEQFF
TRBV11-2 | CASSLNRVYGYTF
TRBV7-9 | CASSSSGTSSEQYF
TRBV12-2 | CASRLEEGAEVNTEAFF
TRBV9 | CASSADSGSGNTIYF
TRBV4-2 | CASSQDPGGRSEKLFF
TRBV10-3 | CAISQTDGEQYF
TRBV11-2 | CASSLGTGFEAFF
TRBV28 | CASRTPGGVGSQPQHF
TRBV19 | CASSPPYQMNTEAFF
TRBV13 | CASSLAGTPTEAFF
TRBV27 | CASSPTPPIDSSNQPQHF
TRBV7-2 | CASSSGQPTGELFF
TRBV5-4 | CASSLSAGGNEQYF
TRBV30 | CAWRTGRYMGEQYF
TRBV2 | CASITGRTGRNEQFF
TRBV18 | CASSAPGLADNEQFF
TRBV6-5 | CASSYTASGYQETQYF
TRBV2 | CASSVRDTQYF
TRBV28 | CASIGRTGEKLFF
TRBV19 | CASSISPSGANVLTF
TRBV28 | CASRSGRGGDTQYF
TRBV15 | CATRRTYFPSYENYNEQFF